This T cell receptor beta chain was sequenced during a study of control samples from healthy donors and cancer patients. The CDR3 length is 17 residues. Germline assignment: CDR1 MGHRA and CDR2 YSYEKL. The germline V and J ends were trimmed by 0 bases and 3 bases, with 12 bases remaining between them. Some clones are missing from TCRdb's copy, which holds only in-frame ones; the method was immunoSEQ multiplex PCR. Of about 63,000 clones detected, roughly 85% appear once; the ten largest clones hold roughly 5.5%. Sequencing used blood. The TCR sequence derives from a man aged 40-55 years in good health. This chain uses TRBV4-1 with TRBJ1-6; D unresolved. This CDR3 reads CASSQEAPENYNSPLHF. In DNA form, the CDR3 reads TGCGCCAGCAGCCAAGAAGCCCCTGAAAACTATAATTCACCCCTCCACTTT.